This T cell receptor beta chain emerged from a study of tumor and adjacent non-tumor tissue in lung cancer. As for the study in general: The cohort had about twelve adenocarcinoma, a couple of squamous cell and 1 small cell patients. The study, taken as a whole, reports: In normal lung, the top 100 clones were significantly more dominant than in tumor.

As to this clonotype: Its antigen is not known. Since a much larger clone is just one base distant, this may be a read error.

The CDR3 has 10 residues. CDR1 and CDR2 from the germline V gene are SGHAT and FQNNGV. No cell sorting was done before RNA was extracted from the tissue. The normal lung tissue was taken more than 3 cm from the tumor edge. Donors were chemotherapy-naive, newly diagnosed lung cancer surgical patients in China, August–late 2014. The library came from three nested PCR rounds adapted from ARM-PCR protocols. TCRdb re-analysed the multiplex PCR reads in MiXCR, keeping a single row per CDR3 protein. The repertoire holds about 75,000 distinct CDR3 sequences, with around 70% as singletons. The receptor's source is a woman between 50 and 59 years old with non-small cell lung cancer. The chain has TRBV11-2 and TRBJ2-5; no firm D call. Sequenced material: distant non-tumor lung tissue. This CDR3 is CASSQETKYF. Here the CDR3 DNA reads TGTGCCAGCAGCCAAGAGACCAAGTACTTC. The whole variable domain, filled in from reference TRBV11-2 and TRBJ2-5, reads EAGVAQSPRYKIIEKRQSVAFWCNPISGHATLYWYQQILGQGPKLLIQFQNNGVVDDSQLPKDRFSAERLKGVDSTLKIQPAKLEDSAVYLCASSQETKYFGPGTRLLVL.